A selection of T cell receptor beta chains follows, all from one sample in a study of blood T cell repertoires in COVID-19. Clones were read by immunoSEQ multiplex PCR, and TCRdb kept only the in-frame ones, dropping some. The data contain 320,000 or so clones, about 88% of them seen just once; the ten biggest clones take up 1%. The sample was PBMCs or T cells enriched from blood (not recorded which). The origin of the receptors is a woman aged 30 to 39 who had recovered from COVID-19. Both conserved end residues are part of each CDR3. A D gene is named only where the DNA matches it firmly. Rows may omit the clone size; those that give it use once, few, many or a size class.

len	j_gene	abundance	d_gene	v_gene	CDR3aa	CDR3nt
20	TRBJ2-1	-	TRBD2	TRBV7-8	CASSLSLGAGGGSSYNEQFF	TGTGCCAGCAGCTTATCCCTAGGGGCGGGGGGCGGTAGCTCCTACAATGAGCAGTTCTTC
16	TRBJ2-2	-	-	TRBV7-9	CASSLVRTANTGELFF	TGTGCCAGCAGCTTAGTACGGACAGCGAACACCGGGGAGCTGTTTTTT
14	TRBJ2-1	-	-	TRBV27	CASTLRLGNDGQFF	TGTGCCAGCACCCTTCGGTTGGGCAATGATGGGCAGTTCTTC
14	TRBJ2-5	once	TRBD1	TRBV5-4	CASSSRQGQETQYF	TGTGCCAGCAGCTCGAGACAGGGCCAAGAGACCCAGTACTTC
15	TRBJ1-2	-	-	TRBV3-1/TRBV3-2	CASSQGGQGLYGYTF	TGTGCCAGCAGCCAAGGCGGCCAGGGCCTCTATGGCTACACCTTC
16	TRBJ1-1	-	TRBD1	TRBV2	CASKGAPGALNTEAFF	TGTGCCAGCAAGGGGGCCCCAGGGGCCTTGAACACTGAAGCTTTCTTT
12	TRBJ2-1	-	-	TRBV2	CASSVRDSEQFF	TGTGCCAGCAGTGTGAGAGATAGTGAGCAGTTCTTC
14	TRBJ1-4	-	-	TRBV28	CASSLRGGSEKLFF	TGTGCCAGCAGTTTGAGGGGCGGGAGTGAAAAACTGTTTTTT
14	TRBJ2-7	-	TRBD1	TRBV9	CASSVGQGSNEQYF	TGTGCCAGCAGCGTTGGACAGGGGAGTAACGAGCAGTACTTC
15	TRBJ1-2	-	-	TRBV7-2	CASSLVVRGDAGYTF	TGTGCCAGCAGCTTAGTGGTCAGGGGAGATGCGGGCTACACCTTC
14	TRBJ1-2	-	-	TRBV19	CASSINRPHYGYTF	TGTGCCAGTAGTATAAACAGGCCTCACTATGGCTACACCTTC
14	TRBJ2-3	-	-	TRBV7-2	CASSQEWESDTQYF	TGTGCCAGCAGCCAGGAATGGGAGTCAGATACGCAGTATTTT
16	TRBJ1-1	-	-	TRBV5-1	CASSLDRQGLDTEAFF	TGCGCCAGCAGCTTGGATCGGCAGGGGCTCGACACTGAAGCTTTCTTT
18	TRBJ2-2	-	TRBD1	TRBV2	CASSGDRGNRWNTGELFF	TGTGCCAGCAGTGGGGACAGGGGCAATCGGTGGAACACCGGGGAGCTGTTTTTT
14	TRBJ1-3	few	-	TRBV5-1	CASSLTGSGNTIYF	TGCGCCAGCAGCTTGACAGGGTCTGGAAACACCATATATTTT
14	TRBJ1-1	-	-	TRBV12-5	CASGREGGYTEAFF	TGTGCTAGTGGCCGGGAAGGTGGGTACACTGAAGCTTTCTTT
16	TRBJ2-3	-	TRBD2	TRBV7-8	CASSLAAGGSTDTQYF	TGTGCCAGCAGCTTAGCGGCGGGGGGGAGCACAGATACGCAGTATTTT
12	TRBJ1-2	once	-	TRBV30	CASQAGSYGYTF	TGTGCCTCCCAGGCAGGCTCCTATGGCTACACCTTC
15	TRBJ2-1	-	TRBD1	TRBV4-1	CASSQGQGTYNEQFF	TGCGCCAGCAGCCAAGGACAGGGGACGTACAATGAGCAGTTCTTC
14	TRBJ2-7	-	TRBD1	TRBV28	CASSRQGIGYEQYF	TGTGCCAGCAGCCGACAGGGGATCGGGTACGAGCAGTACTTC
12	TRBJ1-5	few	-	TRBV24-1	CATSDPGQPQHF	TGTGCCACCAGTGATCCCGGTCAGCCCCAGCATTTT
16	TRBJ1-2	-	-	TRBV28	CASSLGNGRVSYGYTF	TGTGCCAGCAGTTTAGGAAACGGCAGGGTGAGCTATGGCTACACCTTC
11	TRBJ2-7	-	TRBD1	TRBV6-5	CATGTGLVQYF	TGTGCCACCGGGACAGGATTGGTGCAGTACTTC
12	TRBJ1-4	-	-	TRBV4-3	CASSQRREKLFF	TGCGCCAGCAGCCAGCGCCGGGAAAAACTGTTTTTT
16	TRBJ2-5	-	TRBD2	TRBV11-2	CASSSGLAGGQETQYF	TGTGCCAGCAGCTCCGGACTAGCGGGGGGCCAAGAGACCCAGTACTTC